This T cell receptor (beta chain) was obtained from a study of blood T cells in healthy people across ages. Researchers isolated at least 7 million PBMCs per sample. It was with a sample-barcoded 5' primer and a J-beta primer mix that a second PCR of roughly 7 to 12 cycles was run. From the 5' RACE reads, TCRdb called clonotypes with MiXCR, one entry per CDR3 protein. The sample carries 710,000 or so distinct CDR3 sequences, about 20% recorded once. The CDR3 contains 14 residues. Germline CDR1 reads MNHEY; CDR2 reads SVGAGI. The ends were cut back, 7 bases at V and 0 bases at J, with 12 bases in the middle. This clonotype was found a few times.

The sample consisted of blood. The TCR comes from a man between 65 and 85 years old in good health. J is TRBJ1-2 and V is TRBV6-5; D gene unclear. Here the CDR3 DNA reads TGTGCCAGCAACCGGGCTACTGCTAACTATGGCTACACCTTC. This sequence encodes CASNRATANYGYTF.